This TCR beta chain was identified in a study of cytomegalovirus exposure and HLA in healthy donors. Researchers ran the PCR with 60 Vbeta and 13 Jbeta primers. The assay was immunoSEQ multiplex PCR, and TCRdb's table has in-frame clones only and misses some. Counted here are around 130,000 clones, about 80% occurring once; the ten biggest clones make up roughly 1.5%. With V trimmed by 7 bases and J by 5 bases, 17 bases remained unmatched. Germline CDR1 and CDR2: LGHNA and YSLEER. The CDR3 contains 17 residues. The sequenced material came from PBMCs. The V call is TRBV4-3, the J call TRBJ2-1; 7 bases are shared with TRBD1. The clonotype originates from a woman aged 18-29 years in good health and CMV-seronegative. The CDR3 sequence: CASTWDLLRGGHNEQFF. The CDR3 DNA reads as TGCGCCAGCACTTGGGACCTCCTACGAGGGGGCCACAATGAGCAGTTCTTC.